This TCR beta chain was identified in a study of T cells in Graves' hyperthyroidism and ophthalmopathy. Whole-study results and caveats: Ophthalmopathy got predicted by the model a median around six months before its onset.

A few counts support this clonotype. Antigen specificity is unknown. Regions amplified from RNA transcripts were the TCR beta CDR3 regions. The primer set for the first-round RT-PCR of the TCR CDR3 was HTBI. MiXCR, run by TCRdb on the multiplex PCR reads, gives a single entry per CDR3 protein. The sample has about 740,000 distinct CDR3 sequences, 11% to 15% seen once. This CDR3 comprises 15 residues. J was trimmed by 4 bases and V by 4 bases; bases with no gene match: 8. CDR1 is SGHKS, CDR2 YYEKEE, per germline (reference sequence). The rearrangement joins TRBV5-5 to TRBJ1-3, with 7 bases identical to TRBD1. This clonotype was sampled from a woman aged 18-29 years with Graves' hyperthyroidism. Sequencing was performed on blood. The CDR3: CASSLLTGTGNTIYF. The CDR3 DNA sequence: TGTGCCAGCAGCCTACTGACAGGGACGGGAAACACCATATATTTT.